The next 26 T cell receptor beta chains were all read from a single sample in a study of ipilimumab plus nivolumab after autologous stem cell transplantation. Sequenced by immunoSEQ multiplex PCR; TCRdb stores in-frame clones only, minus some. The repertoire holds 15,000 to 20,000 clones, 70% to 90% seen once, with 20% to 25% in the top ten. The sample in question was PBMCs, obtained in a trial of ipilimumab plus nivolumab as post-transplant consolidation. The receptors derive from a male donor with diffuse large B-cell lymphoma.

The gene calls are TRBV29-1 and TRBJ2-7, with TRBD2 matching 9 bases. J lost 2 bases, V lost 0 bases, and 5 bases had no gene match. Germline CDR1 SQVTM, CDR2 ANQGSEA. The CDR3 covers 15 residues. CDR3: CSVEDPRGGAYEQYF. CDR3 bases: TGCAGCGTTGAAGATCCTCGCGGGGGGGCCTACGAGCAGTACTTC.

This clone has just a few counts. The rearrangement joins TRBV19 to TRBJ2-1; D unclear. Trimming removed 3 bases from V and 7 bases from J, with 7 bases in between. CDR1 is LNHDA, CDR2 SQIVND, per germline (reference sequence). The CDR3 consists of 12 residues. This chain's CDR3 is CASSILGNEQFF. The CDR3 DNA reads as TGTGCCAGTAGTATTTTGGGGAATGAGCAGTTCTTC.

In DNA form, the CDR3 reads TGTGCCAGTAAGCCGGGCAGTACCTACAATGAGCAGTTCTTC. This sequence encodes CASKPGSTYNEQFF. The chain carries TRBV19 and TRBJ2-1; D unresolved. Trimming pared 7 bases from V and 2 bases from J, leaving 12 bases between. This CDR3 spans 14 amino acids. CDR1 and CDR2 (germline): LNHDA, SQIVND (reference sequence).

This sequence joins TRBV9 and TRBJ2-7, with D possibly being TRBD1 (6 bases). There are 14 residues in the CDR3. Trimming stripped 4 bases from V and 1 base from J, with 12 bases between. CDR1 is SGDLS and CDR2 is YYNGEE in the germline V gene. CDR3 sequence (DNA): TGTGCCAGCAGCTCGATAGGGGGATCCTACGAGCAGTACTTC. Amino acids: CASSSIGGSYEQYF.

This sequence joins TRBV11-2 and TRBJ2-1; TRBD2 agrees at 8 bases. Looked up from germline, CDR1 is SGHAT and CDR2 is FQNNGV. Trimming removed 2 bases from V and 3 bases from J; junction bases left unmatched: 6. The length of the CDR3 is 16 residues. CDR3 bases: TGTGCCAGCAGCTTAAATAGCGGGGCAAACTACAATGAGCAGTTCTTC. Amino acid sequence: CASSLNSGANYNEQFF. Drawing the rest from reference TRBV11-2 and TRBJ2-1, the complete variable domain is EAGVAQSPRYKIIEKRQSVAFWCNPISGHATLYWYQQILGQGPKLLIQFQNNGVVDDSQLPKDRFSAERLKGVDSTLKIQPAKLEDSAVYLCASSLNSGANYNEQFFGPGTRLTVL.

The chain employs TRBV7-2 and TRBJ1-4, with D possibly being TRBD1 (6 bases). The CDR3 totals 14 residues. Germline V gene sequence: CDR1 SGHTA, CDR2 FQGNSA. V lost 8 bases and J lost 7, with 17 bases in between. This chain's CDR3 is CASRSGKGGEKLFF. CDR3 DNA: TGTGCCAGCCGATCAGGCAAAGGGGGTGAAAAACTGTTTTTT.

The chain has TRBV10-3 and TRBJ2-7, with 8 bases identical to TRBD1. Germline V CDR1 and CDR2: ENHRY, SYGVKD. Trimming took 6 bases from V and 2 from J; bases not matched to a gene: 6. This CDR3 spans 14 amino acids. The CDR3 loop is CAISDGQGTYEQYF. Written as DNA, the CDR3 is TGTGCCATCAGCGACGGACAGGGCACCTACGAGCAGTACTTC.

CDR3 region: CASSYSNGGTGELFF. The CDR3 DNA sequence: TGTGCCAGCAGTTACTCGAACGGGGGCACCGGGGAGCTGTTTTTT. The genes are TRBV6-6 and TRBJ2-2, with D maybe TRBD2 (6 bases). The CDR3 runs to 15 residues. The V end lost 0 bases, the J end lost 4 bases, and 9 bases lay between the germline ends. CDR1 and CDR2 from the germline V gene are MNHNY and SVGAGI (reference sequence).

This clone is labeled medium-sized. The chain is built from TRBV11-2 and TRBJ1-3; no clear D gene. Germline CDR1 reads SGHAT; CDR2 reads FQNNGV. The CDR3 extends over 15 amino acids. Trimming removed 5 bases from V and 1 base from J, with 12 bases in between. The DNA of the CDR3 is TGTGCCAGCAGCCCAGCAGGCCTTTCTGGAAACACCATATATTTT. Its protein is CASSPAGLSGNTIYF.

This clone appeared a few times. For the CDR3, the DNA is TGCGCCAGCAGCCAAGATGGAGGGACGCCCCTCCTAGGGCAGTACTTC. Its translation: CASSQDGGTPLLGQYF. The J gene is TRBJ2-7, the V gene TRBV4-3, with D possibly TRBD2 on 6 matching bases. Between the trimmed V and J ends, which lost 0 bases and 9 bases, there was a span of 21 bases. There are 16 residues in the CDR3. The germline V gene has CDR1 LGHNA and CDR2 YSLEER.

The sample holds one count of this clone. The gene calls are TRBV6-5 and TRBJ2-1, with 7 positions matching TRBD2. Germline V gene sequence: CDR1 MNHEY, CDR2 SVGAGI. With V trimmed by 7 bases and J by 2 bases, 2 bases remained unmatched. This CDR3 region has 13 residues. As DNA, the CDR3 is TGTGCCAGCAAGCGGGGAACCTACAATGAGCAGTTCTTC. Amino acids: CASKRGTYNEQFF.

The CDR3 bases are TGTGCCAGCAGGAGAAGGGGACAGCACTACGAGCAGTACTTC. This sequence encodes CASRRRGQHYEQYF. The genes are TRBV2 and TRBJ2-7, with 7 bases that match TRBD1. There are 14 residues in the CDR3. CDR1 and CDR2 from the germline V gene are SNHLY and FYNNEI. V trimming: 6 bases; J trimming: 3 bases; junction bases outside the gene matches: 8.

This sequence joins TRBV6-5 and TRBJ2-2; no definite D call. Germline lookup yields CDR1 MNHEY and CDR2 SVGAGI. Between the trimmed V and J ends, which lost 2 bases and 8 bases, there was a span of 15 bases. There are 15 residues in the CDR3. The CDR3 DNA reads TGTGCCAGCAGTTACGAGGACGGTAGTGTGGGGGAGCTGTTTTTT. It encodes CASSYEDGSVGELFF.

The CDR3 region is CASSLLPRAGSEAFF. DNA of the CDR3: TGTGCCAGCAGTTTATTGCCAAGGGCCGGGTCTGAAGCTTTCTTT. The V gene is TRBV27, the J gene TRBJ1-1; D gene uncertain. This CDR3 spans 15 amino acids. The V gene's germline CDR1 is MNHEY and CDR2 SMNVEV (reference sequence). Between the trimmed V and J ends, which lost 1 base and 6 bases, there was a span of 15 bases.

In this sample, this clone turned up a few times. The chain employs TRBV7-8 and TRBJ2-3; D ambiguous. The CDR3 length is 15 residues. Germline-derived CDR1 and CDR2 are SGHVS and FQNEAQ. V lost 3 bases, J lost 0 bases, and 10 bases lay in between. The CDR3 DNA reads TGTGCCAGCAGCTTTTTGGCCGAGAGCACAGATACGCAGTATTTT. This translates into CASSFLAESTDTQYF. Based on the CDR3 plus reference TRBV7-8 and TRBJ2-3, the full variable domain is GAGVSQSPRYKVAKRGQDVALRCDPISGHVSLFWYQQALGQGPEFLTYFQNEAQLDKSGLPSDRFFAERPEGSVSTLKIQRTQQEDSAVYLCASSFLAESTDTQYFGPGTRLTVL.

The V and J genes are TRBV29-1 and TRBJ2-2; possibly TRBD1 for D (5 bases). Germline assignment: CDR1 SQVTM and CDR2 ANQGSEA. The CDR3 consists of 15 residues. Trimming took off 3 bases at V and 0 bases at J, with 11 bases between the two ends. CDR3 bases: TGCAGCGTTGAGGGGCTGACAACGAACACCGGGGAGCTGTTTTTT. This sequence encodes CSVEGLTTNTGELFF.

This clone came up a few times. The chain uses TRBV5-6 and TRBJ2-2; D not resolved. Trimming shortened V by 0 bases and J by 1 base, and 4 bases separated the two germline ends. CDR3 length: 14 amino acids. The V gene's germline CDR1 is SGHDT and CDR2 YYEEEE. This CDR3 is CASSLGGNTGELFF. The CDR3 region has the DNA TGTGCCAGCAGCTTGGGGGGGAACACCGGGGAGCTGTTTTTT.

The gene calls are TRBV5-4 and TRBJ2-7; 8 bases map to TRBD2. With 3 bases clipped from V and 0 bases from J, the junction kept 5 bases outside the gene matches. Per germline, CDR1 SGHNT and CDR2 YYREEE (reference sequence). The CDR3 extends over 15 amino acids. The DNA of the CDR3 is TGTGCCAGCAGCTCGGCGGGGGGCCTCTCCTACGAGCAGTACTTC. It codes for CASSSAGGLSYEQYF.

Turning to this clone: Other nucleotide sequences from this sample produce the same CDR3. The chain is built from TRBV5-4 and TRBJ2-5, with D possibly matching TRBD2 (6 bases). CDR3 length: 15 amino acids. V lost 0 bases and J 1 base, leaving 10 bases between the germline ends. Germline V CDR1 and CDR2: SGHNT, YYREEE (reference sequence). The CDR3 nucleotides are TGTGCCAGCAGCTTGGCCGGGCGGGGCCAAGAGACCCAGTACTTC. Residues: CASSLAGRGQETQYF. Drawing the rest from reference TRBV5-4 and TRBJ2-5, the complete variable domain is ETGVTQSPTHLIKTRGQQVTLRCSSQSGHNTVSWYQQALGQGPQFIFQYYREEENGRGNFPPRFSGLQFPNYSSELNVNALELDDSALYLCASSLAGRGQETQYFGPGTRLLVL.

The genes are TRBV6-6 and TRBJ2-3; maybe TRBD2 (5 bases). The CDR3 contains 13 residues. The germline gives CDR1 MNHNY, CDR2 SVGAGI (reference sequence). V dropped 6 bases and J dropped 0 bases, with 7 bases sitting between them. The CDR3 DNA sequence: TGTGCCAGCAGAGCGGACAGCACAGATACGCAGTATTTT. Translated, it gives CASRADSTDTQYF.

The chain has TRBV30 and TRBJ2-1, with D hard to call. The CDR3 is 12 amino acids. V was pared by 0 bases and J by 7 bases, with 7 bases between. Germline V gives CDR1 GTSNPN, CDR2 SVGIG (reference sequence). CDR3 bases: TGTGCCTGGAGTGTACTCGGGAATGAGCAGTTCTTC. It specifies CAWSVLGNEQFF.

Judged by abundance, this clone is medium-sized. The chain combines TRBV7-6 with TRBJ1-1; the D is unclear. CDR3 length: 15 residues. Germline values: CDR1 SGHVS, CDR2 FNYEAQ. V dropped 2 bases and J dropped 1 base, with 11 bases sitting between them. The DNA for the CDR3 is TGTGCCAGCAGCTTATTTCTCTCTGAGAACACTGAAGCTTTCTTT. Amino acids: CASSLFLSENTEAFF.

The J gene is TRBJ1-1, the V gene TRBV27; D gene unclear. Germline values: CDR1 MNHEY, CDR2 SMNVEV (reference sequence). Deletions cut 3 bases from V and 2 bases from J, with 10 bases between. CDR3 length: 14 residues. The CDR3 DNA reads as TGTGCCAGCAGTTTCCGGGGTCAAAACACTGAAGCTTTCTTT. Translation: CASSFRGQNTEAFF.

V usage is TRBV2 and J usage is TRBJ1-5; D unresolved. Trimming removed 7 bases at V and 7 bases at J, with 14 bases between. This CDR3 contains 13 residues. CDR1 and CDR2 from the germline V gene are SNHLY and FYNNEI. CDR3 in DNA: TGTGCCAGCATTGAGACATGGTACCAGCCCCAGCATTTT. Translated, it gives CASIETWYQPQHF.

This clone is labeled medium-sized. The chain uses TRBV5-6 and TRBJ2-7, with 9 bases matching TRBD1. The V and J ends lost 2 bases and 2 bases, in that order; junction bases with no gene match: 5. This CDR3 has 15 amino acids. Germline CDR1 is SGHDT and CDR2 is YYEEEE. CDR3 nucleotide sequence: TGTGCCAGCAGCTTTATGGGACAGGGTGCCTACGAGCAGTACTTC. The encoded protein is CASSFMGQGAYEQYF.

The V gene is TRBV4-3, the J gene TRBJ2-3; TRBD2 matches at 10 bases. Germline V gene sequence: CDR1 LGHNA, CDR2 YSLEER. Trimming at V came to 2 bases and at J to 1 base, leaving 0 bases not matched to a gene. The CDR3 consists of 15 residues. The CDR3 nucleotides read TGCGCCAGCAGCCAACTAGCGGGGGGCACAGATACGCAGTATTTT. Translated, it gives CASSQLAGGTDTQYF.